This TCR beta chain was retrieved from a study of CD8 T cells in Susac syndrome. This clonotype was seen only a few times. RNA totalling about 0.5 to 1 ug underwent reverse transcription with random hexamers. TCRdb redid the calling of the immunoSEQ multiplex PCR reads with MiXCR, one entry per CDR3 protein. This sample yields about 150,000 distinct CDR3 sequences, of which roughly 95% are seen a single time; 0.15% to 0.2% belongs to the top ten. The sequence was obtained from a human donor with Susac syndrome. Sequencing was carried out using CD4+ T cells from PBMCs.

CDR3 amino acids: CASSSTGGPGELFF. The CDR3 bases are TGTGCCAGCAGTTCTACAGGGGGCCCCGGGGAGCTGTTTTTT. The chain employs TRBV6-5 and TRBJ2-2; 9 bases map to TRBD1. V was clipped by 4 bases and J by 6 bases; unmatched bases: 3. The CDR3 is made up of 14 amino acids. Germline CDR1 and CDR2: MNHEY and SVGAGI.